Listed below are T cell receptor beta chains from one sample, sequenced in a study of OX40 agonist ivuxolimab in advanced cancers. Generated by immunoSEQ multiplex PCR, the TCRdb table keeps only in-frame clones and is missing some. This sample yields about 44,000 clones, of which about 95% are seen a single time; roughly 11% belongs to the top ten. The specimen comprised CD4+ or CD8+ T cells sorted from blood, sampled in a trial of the OX40 agonist ivuxolimab. These receptor sequences come from an adult with an advanced solid tumor such as melanoma, head and neck, liver or kidney cancer. CDR3s include the opening cysteine and the closing phenylalanine or tryptophan. Fields, in order: V gene, J gene, D gene, CDR3 DNA, CDR3 protein. The D gene is left open where the match is weak.

TRBV12-5	TRBJ2-1	TRBD1	TGTGCTAGTGGTTTGGCCAGGACAGGGGTCAATGAGCAGTTCTTC	CASGLARTGVNEQFF
TRBV19	TRBJ1-1	NA	TGTGCCAGTAGTGAAGGGATAGCGAGGGCGAACACTGAAGCTTTCTTT	CASSEGIARANTEAFF
TRBV7-8	TRBJ1-3	NA	TGTGCCAGCAGCTTAGTGGCCTGGGGAAACACCATATATTTT	CASSLVAWGNTIYF
TRBV19	TRBJ2-7	TRBD1	TGTGCCAGTAGTGGGACAGCGGACTACGAGCAGTACTTC	CASSGTADYEQYF
TRBV9	TRBJ2-1	TRBD2	TGTGCCAGCAGCGTAACTAGCGACTACAATGAGCAGTTCTTC	CASSVTSDYNEQFF
TRBV29-1	TRBJ2-7	TRBD1	TGCAGCGTGACGGACAGGGGCCCCTGGGAGCAGTACTTC	CSVTDRGPWEQYF
TRBV4-1	TRBJ1-5	TRBD1	TGCGCCAGCAGCCAAGAAGGGACAGGGGGCGGTCAGCCCCAGCATTTT	CASSQEGTGGGQPQHF
TRBV13	TRBJ1-3	NA	TGTGCCAGCAGCGCCGGGACACCCACCTCTGGAAACACCATATATTTT	CASSAGTPTSGNTIYF
TRBV15	TRBJ2-7	NA	TGTGCCACCAGCGGGGGCTTTATTAGCGATTGGTACGAGCAGTACTTC	CATSGGFISDWYEQYF
TRBV5-6	TRBJ1-5	TRBD1	TGTGCCAGCAGCCTGGACAGGGTCGGCAATCAGCCCCAGCATTTT	CASSLDRVGNQPQHF
TRBV27	TRBJ2-5	NA	TGTGCCAGCAGTTGGGGACCACGCTGGGCCCAGTACTTC	CASSWGPRWAQYF
TRBV30	TRBJ2-7	TRBD2	TGTGCCTGGAGTGTCGGTAGCGGGAGATACGAGCAGTACTTC	CAWSVGSGRYEQYF
TRBV27	TRBJ2-3	NA	TGTGCCAGCAGTTTATCGGCCCTTCACCCTAGCACAGATACGCAGTATTTT	CASSLSALHPSTDTQYF
TRBV9	TRBJ2-1	TRBD2	TGTGCCAGCAGCGCCCGGCGTTCGGGACTAGCGGGGGTCAATGAGCAGTTCTTC	CASSARRSGLAGVNEQFF
TRBV9	TRBJ2-7	NA	TGTGCCAGCAGCGTAGGGTCAACAGGGACCTACGAGCAGTACTTC	CASSVGSTGTYEQYF
TRBV19	TRBJ1-1	TRBD1	TGTGCCAGTAGTGGACAGGGGGTTACTGAAGCTTTCTTT	CASSGQGVTEAFF